The clone carrying this TCR beta chain was seen at least ten times. The antigen is not known. This CDR3 is built from 13 residues. Germline values: CDR1 SQVTM, CDR2 ANQGSEA. V dropped 3 bases and J dropped 3; count of bases not matched to a gene: 4. The data were produced by immunoSEQ multiplex PCR, yet TCRdb's version contains in-frame clones alone and is incomplete. The specimen has about 12,000 clones, none found just once. This entry comes from a study of T cells after posttransplantation cyclophosphamide. Study-level results: Blood and skin or GI T cell repertoires showed limited TRB overlap.

The clonotype comes from a woman between 40 and 55 years old in good health, CMV-negative, and a related stem cell transplant donor. The chain employs TRBV29-1 and TRBJ1-2, with 7 bases lining up with TRBD1. The sequencing input was PBMCs. The CDR3 nucleotides are TGCAGCGTTGATATCCAGGGGGACTATGGCTACACCTTC. Translation: CSVDIQGDYGYTF.